The sequence of this T cell receptor beta chain was determined in a study of blood T cell repertoires in COVID-19. The wider study: The United States, Italy and Spain provided the acute and convalescent COVID-19 samples. In each case, the material was cDNA or gDNA derived from T cells, B-cell-depleted T cells, or PBMCs.

Germline CDR1 and CDR2: MGHDK and SYGVNS. The CDR3 is 15 residues long. The trim removed 8 bases at V and 4 bases at J, leaving 9 bases unmatched. In the original workflow: The authors estimated nucleated cell counts from reference gene primer amplification. Clones were sequenced by immunoSEQ multiplex PCR, and TCRdb holds only the in-frame ones, with some missing. The V and J calls and clone size come from that table; D and trimming were worked out from the DNA. Of about 120,000 clones listed, 70% to 80% are singletons. Material for sequencing was peripheral blood. The genes are TRBV25-1 and TRBJ1-3, with TRBD1 matching over 9 bases. This TCR derives from a man aged 50 to 60 with acute or convalescent COVID-19. The CDR3 here is CASDEGDRGGNTIYF. Written as DNA, the CDR3 is TGTGCCAGCGATGAGGGAGACAGGGGGGGAAACACCATATATTTT.